These 22 T cell receptor beta chains were all obtained from the same sample, sequenced in a study of blood T cell repertoires in COVID-19. The method was immunoSEQ multiplex PCR; TCRdb's version includes in-frame clones alone and lacks a portion of them. The table has 200,000 to 250,000 clones, roughly 80% seen once. Sequenced input: peripheral blood. The source is a woman between 40 and 50 years old with active or convalescent COVID-19.

This chain uses TRBV28 with TRBJ1-2; 7 nucleotides match TRBD1. Unmatched junction bases numbered 5, after V lost 6 bases and J lost 4 bases. There are 13 residues in the CDR3. Per germline, CDR1 MDHEN and CDR2 SYDVKM. This chain's CDR3 is CASRWDSLYGYTF. The CDR3, as DNA: TGTGCCAGCAGATGGGACAGCCTCTATGGCTACACCTTC.

The rearrangement links TRBV6-5 to TRBJ2-7, with D perhaps TRBD2 (7 bases). CDR1 is MNHEY, CDR2 SVGAGI, per germline. The V end lost 6 bases, the J end lost 1 base, and 16 bases lay between the germline ends. The CDR3 consists of 15 residues. CDR3: CASSLGGGGSYEQYV. The CDR3 region has the DNA TGTGCCAGCAGCCTGGGGGGAGGGGGGTCCTACGAGCAGTACGTC.

In its sample, this clone was seen a few times. The rearrangement links TRBV16 to TRBJ1-1; perhaps TRBD1 as D (5 bases). Trimming took off 0 bases at V and 0 bases at J, with 8 bases between the two ends. This CDR3 has 15 amino acids. Germline lookup yields CDR1 KGHSY and CDR2 FQNENV. The CDR3 nucleotides are TGTGCCAGCAGCCAATCGAGACAGATGAACACTGAAGCTTTCTTT. Amino acids: CASSQSRQMNTEAFF.

V is TRBV28 and J is TRBJ2-3; weak D call: TRBD2 (5 bases). This CDR3 contains 14 residues. Germline V gives CDR1 MDHEN, CDR2 SYDVKM. V lost 3 bases to trimming and J lost 5 bases, with 12 bases between them. The CDR3 sequence is CASSLWLAGDTQYF. The CDR3 bases are TGTGCCAGCAGTTTGTGGCTAGCTGGAGATACGCAGTATTTT.

This chain connects TRBV5-4 to TRBJ2-1; TRBD2 matches 10 bases. Germline CDR1 is SGHNT and CDR2 is YYREEE (reference sequence). The J segment lost 4 bases and the V segment lost 5 bases, leaving 6 bases of the junction unmatched. The CDR3 loop spans 15 amino acids. In nucleotides, the CDR3 is TGTGCCAGCAGTCCAAGCGGGGGGGTTTACAATGAGCAGTTCTTC. It is translated as CASSPSGGVYNEQFF.

This clone came up a few times. The J gene is TRBJ1-6, the V gene TRBV24-1; D remains ambiguous. Trimming stripped 1 base from V and 13 bases from J, with 7 bases between. CDR1 is KGHDR and CDR2 is SFDVKD in the germline V gene. The CDR3 totals 12 residues. The CDR3 loop is CATSDLTEPLHF. Here the CDR3 DNA reads TGTGCCACCAGTGATTTAACGGAGCCCCTCCACTTT.

The V gene is TRBV6-1, the J gene TRBJ1-2, with TRBD1 as a possible D gene (5 bases). Looked up from germline, CDR1 is MNHNS and CDR2 is SASEGT. This CDR3 is 15 amino acids long. Trimming pared 3 bases from V and 2 bases from J, leaving 13 bases between. The CDR3 DNA reads as TGTGCCAGCAGTGATTGGGTGGGGCACAACTATGGCTACACCTTC. Translated, it gives CASSDWVGHNYGYTF.

This clone was recorded a few times. This chain links TRBV6-5 with TRBJ2-7; no clear D. The CDR3 totals 13 residues. In germline, CDR1 is MNHEY, CDR2 SVGAGI. Trimming shortened V by 7 bases and J by 2 bases, and 12 bases separated the two germline ends. The CDR3 here is CASTAAATYEQYF. CDR3 coding DNA: TGTGCCAGCACGGCGGCAGCGACCTACGAGCAGTACTTC.

The chain uses TRBV12-3 or TRBV12-4 and TRBJ2-2; no definite D call. Trimming shortened V by 2 bases and J by 5 bases, and 6 bases separated the two germline ends. The CDR3 has 13 residues. CDR3 region: CASSLSRTGELFF. DNA for the CDR3: TGTGCCAGCAGTTTATCTAGAACCGGGGAGCTGTTTTTT.

This chain connects TRBV11-3 to TRBJ2-7, with 10 bases fitting TRBD2. The CDR3 consists of 14 residues. After removal of 5 bases from V and 7 bases from J, the junction contained 8 bases not matched to a gene. Germline V gene data show CDR1 as SGHNT and CDR2 as YENEEA. CDR3 coding DNA: TGTGCCAGCAGCGAGCGGGGGGGCCATGGAGAGCAGTACTTC. As protein: CASSERGGHGEQYF.

The chain links TRBV28 to TRBJ2-6, with D possibly matching TRBD2 (6 bases). This CDR3 is built from 16 residues. Germline V gene data show CDR1 as MDHEN and CDR2 as SYDVKM. The V end lost 3 bases, the J end lost 11 bases, and 20 bases lay between the germline ends. CDR3 coding DNA: TGTGCCAGCAGTTTTCTTTCGGGAGTAGAGGTCGACGTCCTGACTTTC. Translating it yields CASSFLSGVEVDVLTF.

This rearrangement joins TRBV9 to TRBJ2-1; 14 nucleotides align to TRBD2. CDR1 and CDR2 from the germline V gene are SGDLS and YYNGEE. The V gene end was trimmed by 4 bases and the J gene end by 8 bases; junction bases not matched to a gene: 5. The CDR3 has 15 residues. The CDR3 here is CASSRTSGGRDEQFF. The CDR3 DNA reads TGTGCCAGCAGCCGGACTAGCGGGGGGCGGGATGAGCAGTTCTTC.

The rearrangement uses TRBV7-9 and TRBJ1-5; D is unresolved. The germline V and J ends were trimmed by 1 base and 5 bases, with 12 bases remaining between them. The CDR3 sequence is 15 residues long. Germline V lookup: CDR1 SEHNR, CDR2 FQNEAQ (reference sequence). The CDR3 loop reads CASSLGSVQDQPQHF. DNA for the CDR3: TGTGCCAGCAGCTTAGGGAGTGTACAAGATCAGCCCCAGCATTTT. Variable domain in full (rest from reference TRBV7-9 and TRBJ1-5): DTGVSQNPRHKITKRGQNVTFRCDPISEHNRLYWYRQTLGQGPEFLTYFQNEAQLEKSRLLSDRFSAERPKGSFSTLEIQRTEQGDSAMYLCASSLGSVQDQPQHFGDGTRLSIL.

The CDR3 region is CASSTQTFFTDTQYF. In nucleotides, the CDR3 is TGTGCCAGCAGCACCCAGACATTTTTCACAGATACGCAGTATTTT. The J gene is TRBJ2-3, the V gene TRBV7-8; D uncertain. The germline CDR1 and CDR2 sequences are SGHVS and FQNEAQ. Between the trimmed V and J ends, which lost 5 bases and 2 bases, there was a span of 14 bases. CDR3 length: 15 amino acids.

In this sample, this clone turned up a few times. The chain carries TRBV2 and TRBJ1-1, with D perhaps matching TRBD1 (5 bases). Trimming took 7 bases from V and 3 from J, leaving 12 bases between them. Germline CDR1 reads SNHLY; CDR2 reads FYNNEI. The CDR3 is made up of 13 amino acids. The CDR3 DNA is TGTGCCAGCAAGGGATTAGGGGACACTGAAGCTTTCTTT. This encodes CASKGLGDTEAFF.

The chain links TRBV5-4 to TRBJ1-3, with 7 bases matching TRBD1. Germline values: CDR1 SGHNT, CDR2 YYREEE (reference sequence). J lost 2 bases, V lost 4 bases, and 6 bases had no gene match. The CDR3 is made up of 15 amino acids. The CDR3 region has the DNA TGTGCCAGCAGCGCGGGGACAGCAACTGGAAACACCATATATTTT. Translation gives CASSAGTATGNTIYF.

The J gene is TRBJ1-1, the V gene TRBV25-1; 7 bases align to TRBD1. CDR1 and CDR2 from the germline V gene are MGHDK and SYGVNS. Trimming cost V 2 bases and J 6 bases; bases outside gene matches: 9. This CDR3 contains 15 residues. As DNA, the CDR3 is TGTGCCAGCAGTGAACACACAGGGGTTGTCCCTGAAGCTTTCTTT. It encodes CASSEHTGVVPEAFF.

The chain combines TRBV27 with TRBJ2-7, with 11 bases fitting TRBD2. This CDR3 has 15 amino acids. V lost 3 bases and J lost 0; bases outside the gene matches: 1. Germline V gene data show CDR1 as MNHEY and CDR2 as SMNVEV (reference sequence). In nucleotides, the CDR3 is TGTGCCAGCAGTTTCCTAGCGGGGGGCTCCTACGAGCAGTACTTC. It translates to CASSFLAGGSYEQYF.

This sequence joins TRBV2 and TRBJ2-3; a possible D gene is TRBD1 (6 bases). The CDR3 has 15 residues. Trimming pared 5 bases from V and 2 bases from J, leaving 14 bases between. Germline CDR1 and CDR2: SNHLY and FYNNEI. This CDR3 is CASSFQQGFTDTQYF. The CDR3 nucleotides are TGTGCCAGCAGTTTTCAACAGGGTTTCACAGATACGCAGTATTTT.

The chain recombines TRBV6-4 with TRBJ2-4, with 7 nucleotides matching TRBD2. The CDR3 sequence is 14 residues long. The V gene's germline CDR1 is MRHNA and CDR2 SNTAGT. V gave up 0 bases and J gave up 9 bases; unmatched junction bases: 5. The CDR3 loop is CASSDSGGEGIQYF. In DNA form, the CDR3 reads TGTGCCAGCAGTGACTCGGGGGGGGAAGGCATTCAGTACTTC.

Points on this clone: Other DNA sequences in this sample translate to the same CDR3. The chain carries TRBV9 and TRBJ1-1, with a possible D match to TRBD1 (5 bases). Looked up from germline, CDR1 is SGDLS and CDR2 is YYNGEE. V was pared by 3 bases and J by 5 bases, with 8 bases between. The length of the CDR3 is 12 residues. The DNA of the CDR3 is TGTGCCAGCAGCGACCGGGGGACTGAAGCTTTCTTT. It yields the protein CASSDRGTEAFF. Full variable domain (rest looked up from reference TRBV9 and TRBJ1-1): DSGVTQTPKHLITATGQRVTLRCSPRSGDLSVYWYQQSLDQGLQFLIQYYNGEERAKGNILERFSAQQFPDLHSELNLSSLELGDSALYFCASSDRGTEAFFGQGTRLTVV.

This clone showed up just once. In DNA form, the CDR3 reads TGTGCCAGCAGCGAAACCCCCCAGGGGGCTCAGCCCCAGCATTTT. Translation: CASSETPQGAQPQHF. The genes are TRBV3-1 (or the pseudogene TRBV3-2) and TRBJ1-5, with 8 nucleotides matching TRBD1. The CDR3 totals 15 residues. CDR1 and CDR2 from the germline V gene are LGHDT and YNNKEL (reference sequence). Trimming cost V 5 bases and J 6 bases; bases outside gene matches: 9.